The clone carrying this TCR beta chain has just one count. Its matching antigen is unknown. This record belongs to a study of Ad26.COV2.S vaccination and SARS-CoV-2 variants. Treatment indicated: approximately 18 received Ad26.COV2.S at low or high dose, single or two shots; 5 received placebo; per-sample allocation not given. Sampling was performed 63 days after the first vaccine or placebo injection. Study outcomes and limitations: Individuals receiving vaccine had higher spike-specific TCR breadth than placebo recipients did.

The assay was immunoSEQ multiplex PCR, and TCRdb's table has in-frame clones only and misses some. The sample yields fewer than 800,000 clones, 89% seen once. The CDR3 totals 13 residues. V dropped 7 bases and J dropped 4 bases, with 10 bases sitting between them. CDR1 is LGHNA, CDR2 YNFKEQ, per germline. The chain combines TRBV4-2 with TRBJ2-2; D call uncertain. This clonotype was obtained from a person aged 18-65 years who received the Ad26.COV2.S COVID-19 vaccine or a placebo. The material sequenced was peripheral blood, taken in a trial of Ad26.COV2.S vaccine versus placebo. The CDR3 DNA is TGTGCCAGCAACTCAGTAGGCACCGGGGAGCTGTTTTTT. Protein: CASNSVGTGELFF.